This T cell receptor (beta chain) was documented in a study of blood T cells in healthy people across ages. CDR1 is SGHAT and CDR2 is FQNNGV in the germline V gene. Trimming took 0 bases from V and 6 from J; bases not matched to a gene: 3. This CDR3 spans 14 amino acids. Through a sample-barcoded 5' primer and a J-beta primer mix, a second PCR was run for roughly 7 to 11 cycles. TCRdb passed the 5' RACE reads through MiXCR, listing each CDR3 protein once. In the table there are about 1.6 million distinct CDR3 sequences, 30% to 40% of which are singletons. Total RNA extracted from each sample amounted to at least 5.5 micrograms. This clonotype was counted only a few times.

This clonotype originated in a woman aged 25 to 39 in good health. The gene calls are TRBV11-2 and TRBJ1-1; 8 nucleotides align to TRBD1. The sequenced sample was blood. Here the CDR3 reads CASSLEVDRAEAFF. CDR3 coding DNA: TGTGCCAGCAGCTTAGAGGTGGACAGGGCTGAAGCTTTCTTT.